This record concerns one T cell receptor beta chain sequence. This sample is drawn from a study of blood T cell repertoires in COVID-19. The germline V gene has CDR1 ENHRY and CDR2 SYGVKD. This CDR3 has 12 residues. V was clipped by 10 bases and J by 4 bases; unmatched bases: 3. Produced via immunoSEQ multiplex PCR; TCRdb's table is partial and in-frame only. The sample consists of 85,000 to 100,000 clones, more than 65% of them appearing once. The chain recombines TRBV10-3 with TRBJ2-5; 10 bases map to TRBD1. The receptor comes from a woman of 80 years or more with active or convalescent COVID-19. Sample: peripheral blood. The CDR3 nucleotides are TGTGCCACTTGGGACAGGGGAGAGACCCAGTACTTC. This translates into CATWDRGETQYF.